This T cell receptor (beta chain) was profiled in a study of blood T cells in healthy people across ages. General observations from the study: Among T cells, TCR beta diversity per million cells dropped roughly linearly as age rose.

V lost 0 bases, J lost 0 bases, and 21 bases lay in between. The CDR3 is 20 amino acids. Germline V lookup: CDR1 LGHNA, CDR2 YSLEER. With a J-beta primer mix and a sample-barcoded 5' primer, a second PCR ran 7 to 11 cycles. TCRdb ran MiXCR on the 5' RACE reads and lists one entry per CDR3 protein. The table shows about 800,000 distinct CDR3 sequences, with approximately 25% occurring only once. In the case of this clonotype: Its target is not known.

These data are also associated with another study on T cells of mothers and their children. From that report: Three healthy Caucasian mothers and their six children donated.

The rearrangement joins TRBV4-3 to TRBJ1-3; weak D call: TRBD1 (5 bases). Sequenced sample: blood. The TCR originated in a boy under 18 in good health. CDR3 in amino acids: CASSQDWERIGTVSGNTIYF. CDR3 DNA: TGCGCCAGCAGCCAAGATTGGGAAAGGATCGGGACGGTCTCTGGAAACACCATATATTTT.